The 21 T cell receptor beta chains reported below all come from one sample, sequenced in a study of shared clonotypes between healthy human individuals. Only in-frame clones appear in the TCRdb table, and some are missing; sequencing was by immunoSEQ multiplex PCR. Of 640,000 or so clones in the sample, about two thirds were seen once. Sequences were obtained from memory CD4+ T cells sorted from blood. Subset: CD45RA-negative fraction. These receptors originate from a woman in her twenties or thirties in good health.

This sequence joins TRBV5-1 and TRBJ2-3, with D perhaps TRBD2 (6 bases). The CDR3 has 16 residues. Trimming shortened V by 1 base and J by 1 base, and 13 bases separated the two germline ends. Germline V CDR1 and CDR2: SGHRS, YFSETQ. DNA of the CDR3: TGCGCCAGCAGCTTGTCCGTCGAGCGGGGCACAGATACGCAGTATTTT. Its translation is CASSLSVERGTDTQYF.

In this sample, this clone turned up once. The chain links TRBV27 to TRBJ2-7; maybe TRBD2 (6 bases). The CDR3 runs 14 residues. V lost 4 bases and J 0 bases, leaving 10 bases between the germline ends. Germline-derived CDR1 and CDR2 are MNHEY and SMNVEV (reference sequence). The CDR3 region has the DNA TGTGCCAGCAGTTCTCTCGGGAGCTCCTACGAGCAGTACTTC. It translates to CASSSLGSSYEQYF.

About this clone: This probably arose from a read error, given a far larger clone one base away. This chain joins TRBV7-9 and TRBJ2-2; D is perhaps TRBD1 (5 bases). V gave up 3 bases and J gave up 7 bases, with 9 bases separating them. The CDR3 sequence is 13 residues long. Germline V lookup: CDR1 SEHNR, CDR2 FQNEAQ (reference sequence). This chain's CDR3 is CASSFRDHGELFF. For the CDR3, the DNA is TGTGCCAGCAGCTTCAGGGATCACGGGGAGCTGTTTTTT.

V usage is TRBV5-1 and J usage is TRBJ2-7; 11 nucleotides agree with TRBD1. The junction had 4 bases not matched to a gene; V was cut back by 4 bases and J by 4 bases. Per the germline V gene, CDR1 is SGHRS and CDR2 is YFSETQ. The CDR3 sequence is 14 residues long. CDR3 coding DNA: TGCGCCAGCAGCCACGGACAGGGGGCATACGAGCAGTACTTC. Protein sequence: CASSHGQGAYEQYF.

The table lists this clone with a few counts. V is TRBV27 and J is TRBJ1-2, with a tentative D call TRBD1 (5 bases). Germline CDR1 is MNHEY and CDR2 is SMNVEV (reference sequence). The length of the CDR3 is 13 residues. Trimming shortened V by 5 bases and J by 1 base, and 8 bases separated the two germline ends. CDR3 loop: CASSRGHNYGYTF. DNA for the CDR3: TGTGCCAGCAGTCGCGGACATAACTATGGCTACACCTTC.

The chain combines TRBV4-2 with TRBJ1-1, with 7 nucleotides matching TRBD1. Trimming removed 1 base from V and 1 base from J; junction bases left unmatched: 3. Germline loops: CDR1 LGHNA, CDR2 YNFKEQ. The CDR3 contains 15 residues. The CDR3, as DNA: TGTGCCAGCAGCCAAGGTCAGGGGGAGAACACTGAAGCTTTCTTT. This translates into CASSQGQGENTEAFF.

Worth noting for this clone: This may be a read error, as it is one base from a much larger clone. The sample carries other DNA sequences with the same CDR3. The chain carries TRBV11-1 and TRBJ2-1; 14 bases fit TRBD2. Germline CDR1 SGHAT, CDR2 FQDESV (reference sequence). J lost 7 bases, V lost 6 bases, and 11 bases had no gene match. This CDR3 is built from 17 residues. CDR3 DNA: TGTGCCAGCAGTAACTCACCCGGGACTAGCGGGGGAAATGAGCAGTTCTTC. This translates into CASSNSPGTSGGNEQFF.

The chain has TRBV7-3 and TRBJ1-4; D possibly corresponds to TRBD1 (5 bases). The CDR3 is made up of 13 amino acids. Germline CDR1 is SGHTA and CDR2 is FQGTGA. With 1 base removed from V and 8 bases from J, the gap between germline ends came to 8 bases. The CDR3 sequence is CASSLMQGEKLFF. The CDR3 region has the DNA TGTGCCAGCAGCTTAATGCAGGGAGAAAAACTGTTTTTT.

This chain joins TRBV5-1 and TRBJ2-2, with D hard to call. Trimming stripped 0 bases from V and 5 bases from J, with 5 bases between. From germline, CDR1 is SGHRS and CDR2 YFSETQ. The CDR3 length is 13 residues. The CDR3 here is CASSLVETGELFF. CDR3 bases: TGCGCCAGCAGCTTGGTGGAGACCGGGGAGCTGTTTTTT.

Written as DNA, the CDR3 is TGTGCCAGCAGCTCCCAAGGGGCAGGCGCTGGCAATGAGCAGTTCTTC. Amino acids: CASSSQGAGAGNEQFF. This chain joins TRBV7-3 and TRBJ2-1, with a weak D call TRBD1 (5 bases). Trimming pared 4 bases from V and 6 bases from J, leaving 19 bases between. Germline loops: CDR1 SGHTA, CDR2 FQGTGA. The CDR3 is made up of 16 amino acids.

The gene calls are TRBV29-1 and TRBJ1-1; 7 positions agree with TRBD1. The germline gives CDR1 SQVTM, CDR2 ANQGSEA. The CDR3 runs to 13 residues. V dropped 6 bases and J dropped 0; count of bases not matched to a gene: 4. Here the CDR3 reads CSVSQGLNTEAFF. The CDR3 nucleotides read TGCAGCGTCTCACAGGGGTTGAACACTGAAGCTTTCTTT.

V and J are TRBV7-6 and TRBJ2-7; TRBD2 aligns across 14 bases. V shed 2 bases, J shed 7 bases, and the junction held 19 bases outside the gene matches. This CDR3 region has 20 residues. Germline CDR1 reads SGHVS; CDR2 reads FNYEAQ. CDR3 nucleotide sequence: TGTGCCAGCAGCTTATCGTCCCCACACGGGGGACTAGCGGGAGCTGGTGAGCAGTACTTC. Amino acid sequence: CASSLSSPHGGLAGAGEQYF.

V usage is TRBV7-9 and J usage is TRBJ2-1; 12 bases align to TRBD2. CDR3 length: 15 amino acids. After removal of 5 bases from V and 5 bases from J, the junction contained 4 bases not matched to a gene. Germline assignment: CDR1 SEHNR and CDR2 FQNEAQ (reference sequence). CDR3 DNA: TGTGCCAGCAGCCGACTAGCGGGAGACCACAATGAGCAGTTCTTC. Translating it yields CASSRLAGDHNEQFF.

This clone showed up just once. Here the CDR3 reads CASMARGRYEQYF. In DNA form, the CDR3 reads TGCGCCAGCATGGCGAGGGGGCGGTACGAGCAGTACTTC. This chain connects TRBV10-2 to TRBJ2-7; 7 bases are shared with TRBD1. V was pared by 7 bases and J by 4 bases, with 7 bases of the junction left unmatched. The CDR3 is 13 residues long. Germline V gene sequence: CDR1 WSHSY, CDR2 SAAADI.

V gene TRBV19 combines with J gene TRBJ2-5, with 10 bases that match TRBD1. The V segment lost 4 bases and the J segment 9 bases; nucleotides outside the gene matches: 8. The germline gives CDR1 LNHDA, CDR2 SQIVND (reference sequence). The CDR3 covers 14 residues. CDR3 nucleotides: TGTGCCAGTAGTACATCGGGACAGGGGATGTCCCAGTACTTC. Protein sequence: CASSTSGQGMSQYF.

The chain links TRBV5-1 to TRBJ2-3; tentatively, D is TRBD1 or TRBD2 (5 bases each). The V end was cut by 7 bases, the J end by 0 bases, with 12 bases between. The germline V gene encodes CDR1 SGHRS and CDR2 YFSETQ. The CDR3 totals 14 residues. CDR3 protein: CASRDGTSTDTQYF. DNA for the CDR3: TGCGCCAGCCGGGACGGAACTAGCACAGATACGCAGTATTTT.

This chain links TRBV6-6 with TRBJ2-2; unclear D gene. Trimming removed 5 bases at V and 7 bases at J, with 8 bases between. This CDR3 region has 12 residues. Germline V gives CDR1 MNHNY, CDR2 SVGAGI (reference sequence). CDR3 sequence reads: CASSTWGGELFF. The DNA of the CDR3 is TGTGCCAGCAGTACCTGGGGCGGGGAGCTGTTTTTT.

The chain recombines TRBV18 with TRBJ2-1; D is undetermined. The length of the CDR3 is 15 residues. The V and J ends lost 0 bases and 6 bases respectively, with 12 bases between them. The germline V gene encodes CDR1 KGHSH and CDR2 LQKENI. The CDR3 spells CASSPPSGSPNEQFF. The CDR3 DNA follows: TGTGCCAGCTCACCACCGTCCGGCTCCCCCAATGAGCAGTTCTTC.

This chain joins TRBV19 and TRBJ2-7; 7 nucleotides match TRBD1. The length of the CDR3 is 14 residues. V trimming: 3 bases; J trimming: 4 bases; junction bases outside the gene matches: 6. Germline loops: CDR1 LNHDA, CDR2 SQIVND (reference sequence). CDR3 sequence: CASSITGVPYEQYF. In DNA, the CDR3 is TGTGCCAGTAGTATTACAGGGGTACCGTACGAGCAGTACTTC.

The chain employs TRBV29-1 and TRBJ2-7; possible D gene TRBD2, 5 bases. This CDR3 has 13 residues. V lost 0 bases, J lost 5 bases, and 11 bases lay in between. Germline V gene data show CDR1 as SQVTM and CDR2 as ANQGSEA. The CDR3 protein is CSVEDLSGNEQYF. The CDR3 coding sequence is TGCAGCGTTGAAGATCTTTCGGGAAACGAGCAGTACTTC.

This clone was recorded once. This chain links TRBV9 with TRBJ1-5, with 9 bases aligning to TRBD1. CDR1 is SGDLS and CDR2 is YYNGEE in the germline V gene. V shed 4 bases and J 4 bases; nucleotides not matched to a gene: 6. The CDR3 consists of 15 residues. The CDR3, as DNA: TGTGCCAGCAGCCTGGGACAGGGCCTTAATCAGCCCCAGCATTTT. This encodes CASSLGQGLNQPQHF.